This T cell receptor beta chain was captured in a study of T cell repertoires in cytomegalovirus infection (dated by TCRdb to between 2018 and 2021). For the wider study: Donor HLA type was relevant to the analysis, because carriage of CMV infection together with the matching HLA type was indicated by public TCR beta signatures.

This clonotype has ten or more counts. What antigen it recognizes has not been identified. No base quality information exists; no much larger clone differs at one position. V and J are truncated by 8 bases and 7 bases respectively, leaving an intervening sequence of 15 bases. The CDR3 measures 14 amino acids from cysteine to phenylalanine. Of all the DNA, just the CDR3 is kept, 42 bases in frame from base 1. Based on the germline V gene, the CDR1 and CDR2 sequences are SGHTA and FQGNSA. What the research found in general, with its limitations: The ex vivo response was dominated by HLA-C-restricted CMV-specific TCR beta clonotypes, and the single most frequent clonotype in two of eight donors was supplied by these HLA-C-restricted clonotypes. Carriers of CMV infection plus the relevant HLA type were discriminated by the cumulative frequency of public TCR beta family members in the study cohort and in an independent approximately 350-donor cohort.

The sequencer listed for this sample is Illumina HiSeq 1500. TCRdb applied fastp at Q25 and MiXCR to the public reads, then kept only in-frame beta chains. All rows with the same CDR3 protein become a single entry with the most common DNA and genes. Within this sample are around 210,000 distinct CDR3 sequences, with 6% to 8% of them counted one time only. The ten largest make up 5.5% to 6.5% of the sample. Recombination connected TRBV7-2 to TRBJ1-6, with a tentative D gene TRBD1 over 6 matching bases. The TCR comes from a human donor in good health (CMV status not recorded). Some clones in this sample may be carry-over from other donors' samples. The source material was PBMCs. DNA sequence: TGTGCCAGCTTACAGGGAGGAGGAAATTCACCCCTCCACTTT. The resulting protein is CASLQGGGNSPLHF.